The T cell receptor (beta chain) under discussion was sequenced for a study of identical twins' blood T cells. In its sample, this clonotype was seen a few times. Both ends of each TCR cDNA library bore sample-specific barcodes. MiXCR was run by TCRdb on the 5' RACE reads, yielding one entry per CDR3 protein. This sample has 400,000 or so distinct CDR3 sequences, with about 28% found just once. CDR1 LGHNA and CDR2 YSLEER come from the germline V gene. There are 15 residues in the CDR3. V lost 5 bases to trimming and J lost 5 bases; unmatched junction nucleotides: 9. The chain is built from TRBV4-3 and TRBJ1-5, with 7 bases aligning to TRBD1. The clonotype was recovered from a woman aged 18 to 49 in good health. The sequenced sample consisted of PBMCs. The CDR3 loop is CASSYTRTGDQPQHF. The CDR3 nucleotides read TGCGCCAGCAGCTATACCAGGACAGGCGATCAGCCCCAGCATTTT.